A single sample gave rise to the 17 T cell receptor beta chains below, sequenced in a study of cytomegalovirus exposure and HLA in healthy donors. PCR used 60 Vbeta primers and 13 Jbeta primers. The repertoire was sequenced with immunoSEQ multiplex PCR; TCRdb's copy has only in-frame clones and lacks some. The sample shows 95,000 to 110,000 clones, over 60% of them seen only once. Sequencing used PBMCs. The receptor set was obtained from a woman under 30 in good health and CMV-seropositive.

The chain carries TRBV6-6 and TRBJ2-7; D uncertain. Germline-derived CDR1 and CDR2 are MNHNY and SVGAGI (reference sequence). CDR3 length equals 13 residues. V dropped 8 bases and J dropped 1 base, with 12 bases sitting between them. CDR3 sequence reads: CASGVGVSYEQYF. The CDR3 DNA is TGTGCCAGCGGAGTAGGTGTTTCCTACGAGCAGTACTTC.

The V call is TRBV10-1, the J call TRBJ2-7, with D perhaps TRBD2 (5 bases). Germline CDR1 is WNHNN and CDR2 is SYGVQD (reference sequence). CDR3 length equals 14 residues. The V and J ends lost 3 bases and 4 bases respectively, with 13 bases between them. CDR3 protein: CASSESDYPYEQYF. The CDR3, as DNA: TGCGCCAGCAGTGAAAGCGACTATCCTTACGAGCAGTACTTC.

The chain carries TRBV19 and TRBJ2-1, with 11 bases fitting TRBD2. The V and J ends lost 6 bases and 8 bases, in that order; junction bases with no gene match: 12. The CDR3 has 16 amino acids. Germline-derived CDR1 and CDR2 are LNHDA and SQIVND (reference sequence). For the CDR3, the DNA is TGTGCCAGTAGCCTAACAAGGGCTAGCGGGAGGCATGAGCAGTTCTTC. Translated, it gives CASSLTRASGRHEQFF.

CDR3 sequence reads: CASSIRVAKNIQYF. The CDR3, as DNA: TGTGCCAGTAGTATCCGGGTAGCCAAAAACATTCAGTACTTC. The chain joins TRBV19 to TRBJ2-4; D is undetermined. Trimming removed 3 bases at V and 0 bases at J, with 6 bases between. There are 14 residues in the CDR3. Germline values: CDR1 LNHDA, CDR2 SQIVND (reference sequence).

The gene calls are TRBV7-8 and TRBJ2-3; TRBD2 matches at 13 bases. V shed 1 base, J shed 5 bases, and the junction held 3 bases outside the gene matches. This CDR3 contains 16 residues. Germline V gene sequence: CDR1 SGHVS, CDR2 FQNEAQ. CDR3 residues: CASSLGLAGGLDTQYF. The CDR3 region has the DNA TGTGCCAGCAGCTTAGGACTAGCGGGAGGTTTAGATACGCAGTATTTT.

The chain recombines TRBV5-1 with TRBJ2-7; 7 bases agree with TRBD2. CDR3 length: 16 amino acids. The ends lost 4 bases at V and 5 bases at J; junction bases unmatched: 15. The germline gives CDR1 SGHRS, CDR2 YFSETQ. DNA for the CDR3: TGCGCCAGCAGCCCGGTATGGGAGGGCCTCCAAGACGAGCAGTACTTC. Translating it yields CASSPVWEGLQDEQYF.

The chain carries TRBV5-1 and TRBJ1-3; 10 positions match TRBD1. The CDR3 spans 19 residues. Losses at the gene ends were 4 bases for V and 0 bases for J; bases not matched to a gene: 13. Per germline, CDR1 SGHRS and CDR2 YFSETQ. CDR3 region: CASSPRVGQGLNSGNTIYF. The CDR3 DNA reads as TGCGCCAGCAGCCCTCGTGTGGGACAGGGGCTCAACTCTGGAAACACCATATATTTT.

The chain has TRBV28 and TRBJ2-3, with D possibly matching TRBD2 (6 bases). The germline V and J ends were trimmed by 5 bases and 2 bases, with 14 bases remaining between them. This CDR3 has 15 amino acids. Per germline, CDR1 MDHEN and CDR2 SYDVKM. The CDR3 coding sequence is TGTGCCAGCAGTCCCATTAGCGGTAACACAGATACGCAGTATTTT. The encoded protein is CASSPISGNTDTQYF.

The chain employs TRBV5-1 and TRBJ2-3; 13 nucleotides line up with TRBD2. CDR3 size: 19 residues. V gave up 3 bases and J gave up 3 bases; unmatched junction bases: 13. Germline V gives CDR1 SGHRS, CDR2 YFSETQ. The CDR3 region has the DNA TGCGCCAGCAGCTCGCAGCCCAATGGACTAGCGGGAGAAACAGATACGCAGTATTTT. Amino acid sequence: CASSSQPNGLAGETDTQYF. The entire variable domain, with the rest obtained from reference TRBV5-1 and TRBJ2-3, is as follows: KAGVTQTPRYLIKTRGQQVTLSCSPISGHRSVSWYQQTPGQGLQFLFEYFSETQRNKGNFPGRFSGRQFSNSRSEMNVSTLELGDSALYLCASSSQPNGLAGETDTQYFGPGTRLTVL.

The gene calls are TRBV20-1 and TRBJ1-2; 9 nucleotides match TRBD1. Per germline, CDR1 DFQATT and CDR2 SNEGSKA (reference sequence). The CDR3 sequence is 11 residues long. V trimming: 5 bases; J trimming: 8 bases; junction bases outside the gene matches: 3. CDR3 in DNA: TGCAGTGCTTGGACAGGGGCCGGCTACACCTTC. As protein: CSAWTGAGYTF.

The V call is TRBV6-1, the J call TRBJ2-3, with 9 bases that match TRBD2. This CDR3 is built from 16 residues. Germline V gene sequence: CDR1 MNHNS, CDR2 SASEGT. V shed 2 bases and J 4 bases; nucleotides not matched to a gene: 7. The CDR3 DNA reads as TGTGCCAGCAGTGAAAGGAGACTAGCGGCCTCAGATACGCAGTATTTT. Its protein is CASSERRLAASDTQYF.

This clone was picked up a small number of times. The CDR3 DNA sequence: TGTGCCAGCAGCTACAGGGCCGGTTACACTGAAGCTTTCTTT. It specifies CASSYRAGYTEAFF. The V call is TRBV11-2, the J call TRBJ1-1; perhaps TRBD1 as D (6 bases). The CDR3 totals 14 residues. CDR1 is SGHAT, CDR2 FQNNGV, per germline. Trimming left V 4 bases short and J 3 bases short, with 12 bases between.

This chain joins TRBV7-9 and TRBJ1-4, with 7 bases matching TRBD1. The CDR3 sequence is 15 residues long. Germline V gene lookup returns CDR1 SEHNR and CDR2 FQNEAQ (reference sequence). V dropped 6 bases and J dropped 3; count of bases not matched to a gene: 7. CDR3 nucleotides: TGTGCCAGCAGTCCGGGCAGGGGGGCTAATGAAAAACTGTTTTTT. This gives the protein CASSPGRGANEKLFF.

The chain joins TRBV2 to TRBJ1-5; no reliable D call. The V end lost 4 bases, the J end lost 7 bases, and 8 bases lay between the germline ends. The germline V gene has CDR1 SNHLY and CDR2 FYNNEI. The CDR3 runs 12 residues. DNA of the CDR3: TGTGCCAGCAGTGGAGGAGGACAGCCCCAGCATTTT. This translates into CASSGGGQPQHF. Together with reference TRBV2 and TRBJ1-5, the CDR3 gives the full variable domain: EPEVTQTPSHQVTQMGQEVILRCVPISNHLYFYWYRQILGQKVEFLVSFYNNEISEKSEIFDDQFSVERPDGSNFTLKIRSTKLEDSAMYFCASSGGGQPQHFGDGTRLSIL.

The V and J genes are TRBV28 and TRBJ2-3; 9 bases map to TRBD2. The ends lost 7 bases at V and 2 bases at J; junction bases unmatched: 7. The V gene's germline CDR1 is MDHEN and CDR2 SYDVKM. The CDR3 totals 15 residues. The CDR3 nucleotides are TGTGCCAGCAACAACCTAGCGGGGAACACAGATACGCAGTATTTT. It is translated as CASNNLAGNTDTQYF.

This clone came up a few times. V and J are TRBV30 and TRBJ2-5; 9 bases line up with TRBD2. The CDR3 length is 15 residues. The V and J ends lost 1 base and 7 bases, in that order; junction bases with no gene match: 10. CDR1 GTSNPN and CDR2 SVGIG come from the germline V gene (reference sequence). The CDR3 DNA sequence: TGTGCCTGGAGTGCGGGTAGCGGGAGCGGCGGGACCCAGTACTTC. Encoded protein: CAWSAGSGSGGTQYF.

As for this clone: One end of the junction varies from germline; a read error may be responsible. The chain recombines TRBV7-7 with TRBJ2-5, with 11 positions matching TRBD2. CDR1 and CDR2 from the germline V gene are SSHAT and FNYEAQ (reference sequence). The CDR3 has 18 residues. The CDR3 reads CASSLPPGTSGPPETQYF. The CDR3 bases are TGTGCTAGCAGCTTACCTCCCGGGACTAGCGGACCCCCAGAGACCCAGTACTTC.